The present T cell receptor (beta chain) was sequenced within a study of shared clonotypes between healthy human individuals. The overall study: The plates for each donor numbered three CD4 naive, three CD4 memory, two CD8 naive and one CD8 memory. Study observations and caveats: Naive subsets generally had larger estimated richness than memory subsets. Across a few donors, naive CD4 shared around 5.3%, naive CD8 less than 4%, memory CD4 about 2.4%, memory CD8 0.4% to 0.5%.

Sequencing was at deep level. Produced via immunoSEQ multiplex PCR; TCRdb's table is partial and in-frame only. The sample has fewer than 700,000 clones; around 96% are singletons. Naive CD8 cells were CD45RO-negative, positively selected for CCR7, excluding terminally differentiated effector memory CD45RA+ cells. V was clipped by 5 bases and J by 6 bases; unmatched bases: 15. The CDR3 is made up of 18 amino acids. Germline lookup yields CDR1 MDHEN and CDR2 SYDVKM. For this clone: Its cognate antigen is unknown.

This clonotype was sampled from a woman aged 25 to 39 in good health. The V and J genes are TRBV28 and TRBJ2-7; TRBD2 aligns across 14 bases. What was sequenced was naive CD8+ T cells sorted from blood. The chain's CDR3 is CASSPIMGGTSGSGEQYF. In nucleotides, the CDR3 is TGTGCCAGCAGTCCTATTATGGGGGGGACTAGCGGGAGTGGCGAGCAGTACTTC. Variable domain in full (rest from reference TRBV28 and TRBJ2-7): DVKVTQSSRYLVKRTGEKVFLECVQDMDHENMFWYRQDPGLGLRLIYFSYDVKMKEKGDIPEGYSVSREKKERFSLILESASTNQTSMYLCASSPIMGGTSGSGEQYFGPGTRLTVT.